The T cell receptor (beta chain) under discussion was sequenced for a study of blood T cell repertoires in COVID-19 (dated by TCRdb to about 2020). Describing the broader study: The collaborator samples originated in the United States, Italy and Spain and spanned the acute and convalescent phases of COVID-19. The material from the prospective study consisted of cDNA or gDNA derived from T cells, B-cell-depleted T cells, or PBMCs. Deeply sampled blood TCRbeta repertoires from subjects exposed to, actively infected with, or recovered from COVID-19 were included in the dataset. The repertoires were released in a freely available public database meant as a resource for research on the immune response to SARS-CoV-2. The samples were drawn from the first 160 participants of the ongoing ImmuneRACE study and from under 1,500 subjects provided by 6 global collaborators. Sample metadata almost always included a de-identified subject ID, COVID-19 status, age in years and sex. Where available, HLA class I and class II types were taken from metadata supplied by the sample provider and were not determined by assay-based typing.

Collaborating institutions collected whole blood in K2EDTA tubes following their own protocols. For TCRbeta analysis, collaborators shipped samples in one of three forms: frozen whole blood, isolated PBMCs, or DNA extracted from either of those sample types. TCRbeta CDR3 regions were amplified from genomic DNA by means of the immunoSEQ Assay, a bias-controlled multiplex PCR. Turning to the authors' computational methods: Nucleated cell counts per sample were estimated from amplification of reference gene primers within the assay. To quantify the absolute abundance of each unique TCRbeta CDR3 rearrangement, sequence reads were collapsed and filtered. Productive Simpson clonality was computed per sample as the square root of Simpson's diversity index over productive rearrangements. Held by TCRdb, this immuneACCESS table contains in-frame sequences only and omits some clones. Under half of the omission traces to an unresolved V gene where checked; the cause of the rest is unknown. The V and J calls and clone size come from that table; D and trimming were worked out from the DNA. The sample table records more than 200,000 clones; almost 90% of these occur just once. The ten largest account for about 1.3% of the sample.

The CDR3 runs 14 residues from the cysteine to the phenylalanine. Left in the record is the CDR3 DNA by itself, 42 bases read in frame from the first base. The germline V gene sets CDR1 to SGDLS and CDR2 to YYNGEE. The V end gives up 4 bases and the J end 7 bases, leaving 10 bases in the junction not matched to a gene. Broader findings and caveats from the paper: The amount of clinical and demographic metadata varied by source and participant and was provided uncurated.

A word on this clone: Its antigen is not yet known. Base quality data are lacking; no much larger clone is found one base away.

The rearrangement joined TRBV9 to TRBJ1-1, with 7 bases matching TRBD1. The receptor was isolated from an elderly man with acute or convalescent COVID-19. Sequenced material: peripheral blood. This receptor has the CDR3 CASSSSGTAGEAFF. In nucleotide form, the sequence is TGTGCCAGCAGCTCATCCGGGACAGCTGGTGAAGCTTTCTTT. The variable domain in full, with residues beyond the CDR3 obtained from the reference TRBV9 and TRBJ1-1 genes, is DSGVTQTPKHLITATGQRVTLRCSPRSGDLSVYWYQQSLDQGLQFLIQYYNGEERAKGNILERFSAQQFPDLHSELNLSSLELGDSALYFCASSSSGTAGEAFFGQGTRLTVV.